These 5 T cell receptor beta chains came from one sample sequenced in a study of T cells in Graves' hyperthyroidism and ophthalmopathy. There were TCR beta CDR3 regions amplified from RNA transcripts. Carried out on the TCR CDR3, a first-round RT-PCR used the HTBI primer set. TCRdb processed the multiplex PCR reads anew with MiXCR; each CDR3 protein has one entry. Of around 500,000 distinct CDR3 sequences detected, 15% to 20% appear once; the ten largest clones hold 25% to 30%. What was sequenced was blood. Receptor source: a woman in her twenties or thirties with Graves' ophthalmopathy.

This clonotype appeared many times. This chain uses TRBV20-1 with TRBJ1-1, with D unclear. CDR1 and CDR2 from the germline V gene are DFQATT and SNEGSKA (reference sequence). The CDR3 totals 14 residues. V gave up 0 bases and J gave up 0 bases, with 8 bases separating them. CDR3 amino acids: CSARDRRVNTEAFF. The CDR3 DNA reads TGCAGTGCTAGAGATCGGCGGGTGAACACTGAAGCTTTCTTT.

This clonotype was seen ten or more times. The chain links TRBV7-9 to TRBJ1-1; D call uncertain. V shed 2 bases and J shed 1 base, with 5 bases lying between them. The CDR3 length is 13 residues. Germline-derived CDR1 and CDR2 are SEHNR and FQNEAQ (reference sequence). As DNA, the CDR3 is TGTGCCAGCAGCTTAAAAGAGAACACTGAAGCTTTCTTT. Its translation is CASSLKENTEAFF.

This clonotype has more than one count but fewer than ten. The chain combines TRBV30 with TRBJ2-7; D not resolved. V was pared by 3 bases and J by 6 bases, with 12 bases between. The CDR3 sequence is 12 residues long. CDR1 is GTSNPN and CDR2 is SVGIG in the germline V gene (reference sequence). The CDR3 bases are TGTGCCTGGAGCGTTAGCTTTGCCGAGCAGTACTTC. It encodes CAWSVSFAEQYF.

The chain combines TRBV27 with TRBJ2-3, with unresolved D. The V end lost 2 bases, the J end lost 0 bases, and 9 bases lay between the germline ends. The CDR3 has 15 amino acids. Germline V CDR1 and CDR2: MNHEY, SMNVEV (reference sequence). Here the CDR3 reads CASSLKSASTDTQYF. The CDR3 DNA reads TGTGCCAGCAGTTTAAAGTCTGCGAGCACAGATACGCAGTATTTT.

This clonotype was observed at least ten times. The CDR3 sequence: CASSLRTGGNYGYTF. CDR3 coding DNA: TGTGCCAGCAGTTTACGGACAGGAGGCAACTATGGCTACACCTTC. The chain links TRBV27 to TRBJ1-2; 7 bases line up with TRBD1. Germline-derived CDR1 and CDR2 are MNHEY and SMNVEV (reference sequence). With 2 bases clipped from V and 2 bases from J, the junction kept 5 bases outside the gene matches. This CDR3 spans 15 amino acids.